This is a list of T cell receptor beta chains from one sample in a study of blood T cell repertoires in COVID-19. Using immunoSEQ multiplex PCR, the repertoire was profiled, and TCRdb retains in-frame clones only, with some absent. This table holds 85,000 to 120,000 clones, around 84% found once. The sequencing sample was made of peripheral blood. These receptors all stem from a human donor in a cohort sampled during active COVID-19. The CDR3 runs from the conserved cysteine through the conserved F or W. D genes are given only for firm matches. Size values are once, few and many counts, or a class for expanded clones, and some rows have none.

cdr3_nt,cdr3_aa,cdr3_length,d_call,j_call,clone_size,v_call
TGTGCCAGCAGTTCCGACCTAAGACCGGGACTAGCAAACAATGAGCAGTTCTTC,CASSSDLRPGLANNEQFF,18,TRBD2,TRBJ2-1,-,TRBV6-2/TRBV6-3
TGTGCCAGCAGCACCCGACAGGGGGGGTCCTACGAGCAGTACTTC,CASSTRQGGSYEQYF,15,TRBD1,TRBJ2-7,-,TRBV13
TGTGCCAGCAGCCCCAACAACCGACGAGGGGGGGCGTTCACCTTC,CASSPNNRRGGAFTF,15,-,TRBJ1-2,-,TRBV11-2
TGTGCCAGCAGCAAGGGGTCGAACGAGCAGTACTTC,CASSKGSNEQYF,12,-,TRBJ2-7,-,TRBV6-5
TGCGCCAGCAGCCAGTCCGGGGATGCAAATGAAAAACTGTTTTTT,CASSQSGDANEKLFF,15,-,TRBJ1-4,-,TRBV4-1
TGTGCCAGCAGCTCAAACAGGAACACTGAAGCTTTCTTT,CASSSNRNTEAFF,13,-,TRBJ1-1,-,TRBV7-3
TGTGCCACCAGCCGGGACCGCTGGCGGGCGGGGGCCTCAGATACGCAGTATTTT,CATSRDRWRAGASDTQYF,18,-,TRBJ2-3,-,TRBV15
TGTGCCAGCAGGACAGGGGAGGCTGGCTACACCTTC,CASRTGEAGYTF,12,TRBD1,TRBJ1-2,-,TRBV12-3/TRBV12-4
TGTGCCAGCAGCGACAGGGGGGACTCCTACGAGCAGTACTTC,CASSDRGDSYEQYF,14,-,TRBJ2-7,once,TRBV21-1
TGTGCCACCAGTGATTTCGGGAGGTTGTACTTC,CATSDFGRLYF,11,TRBD2,TRBJ2-7,once,TRBV24-1
TGCGCCAGCAGCTTGCTGGGACAGGGCACAGATACGCAGTATTTT,CASSLLGQGTDTQYF,15,TRBD1,TRBJ2-3,-,TRBV5-1
TGTGCCAGCACCCCGGGACAGACAACTAATGAAAAACTGTTTTTT,CASTPGQTTNEKLFF,15,TRBD1,TRBJ1-4,-,TRBV5-8
TGTGCCAGCAGCTTGGAGGTAGCGGGCACAGATACGCAGTATTTT,CASSLEVAGTDTQYF,15,-,TRBJ2-3,once,TRBV5-5
TGCGCCAGCAGCTCAGACTATCAGGGAAGCGGGGAAAAACTGTTTTTT,CASSSDYQGSGEKLFF,16,-,TRBJ1-4,-,TRBV5-1
TGTGCCAGCAGCGCGGATGAGCTCCAAGAGACCCAGTACTTC,CASSADELQETQYF,14,-,TRBJ2-5,-,TRBV5-4
TGTGCCAGCAGCACAGACCGCAAAAACATTCAGTACTTC,CASSTDRKNIQYF,13,-,TRBJ2-4,-,TRBV7-2
TGCAGTGCCAGTACCTCCCGTGGGAGGATAAATGAGCAGTTCTTC,CSASTSRGRINEQFF,15,-,TRBJ2-1,-,TRBV20-1
TGCGCCAGCAGCCCGGGAGGAGGGGATTCACCCCTCCACTTT,CASSPGGGDSPLHF,14,-,TRBJ1-6,-,TRBV5-1
TGTGCCAGCAGTTACGGACTAGCGGGGCGGACAGATACGCAGTATTTT,CASSYGLAGRTDTQYF,16,TRBD2,TRBJ2-3,-,TRBV6-6
TGTGCCAGTAGTATGAGGAAACTAGCGGGGGCGACAGATACGCAGTATTTT,CASSMRKLAGATDTQYF,17,TRBD2,TRBJ2-3,-,TRBV19
TGCGCCAGCAGGTCCGGGACAGGGCCCACCGGGGAGCTGTTTTTT,CASRSGTGPTGELFF,15,TRBD1,TRBJ2-2,-,TRBV5-1
TGTGCCAGCAGCGTAGAGGCGAGGAACACCATATATTTT,CASSVEARNTIYF,13,-,TRBJ1-3,-,TRBV9
TGTGCCAGCAGCTTATCGGGGGGGGCCTTCTACAATGAGCAGTTCTTC,CASSLSGGAFYNEQFF,16,TRBD2,TRBJ2-1,-,TRBV5-4
TGTGCCAGTAGTAAGCGGGGACGAACTGAAGCTTTCTTT,CASSKRGRTEAFF,13,-,TRBJ1-1,-,TRBV19
TGTGCCAGCAGCTTAACGGGGAACGAGCAGTACTTC,CASSLTGNEQYF,12,-,TRBJ2-7,-,TRBV7-2
TGTGCCAGCAGTGTAAGGGACAGGGGGGATATTACTGAAGCTTTCTTT,CASSVRDRGDITEAFF,16,TRBD1,TRBJ1-1,-,TRBV27
TGCGCCAGCAGCCAAGCCCCGGGGGGGGGCACCTTCCAAGAGACCCAGTACTTC,CASSQAPGGGTFQETQYF,18,TRBD2,TRBJ2-5,-,TRBV4-3
TGTGCCAGCAGCGTTCGAGGTCAGCCAGCGGGGATCAATGAGCAGTTCTTC,CASSVRGQPAGINEQFF,17,TRBD2,TRBJ2-1,-,TRBV9
TGTGCCACCCGACAGGGGGCTAGCACAGATACGCAGTATTTT,CATRQGASTDTQYF,14,TRBD1,TRBJ2-3,-,TRBV24-1
TGTGCCAGCAGCGATGCAGCGGGGGGCAATGAGCAGTTCTTC,CASSDAAGGNEQFF,14,TRBD2,TRBJ2-1,-,TRBV9
TGTGCCAGCAGTGGTGGAGGGGCTGGGGCCAACGTCCTGACTTTC,CASSGGGAGANVLTF,15,-,TRBJ2-6,-,TRBV2
TGCGCCAGCAGCTTGTTGACGGGGGTTAGAGCTGAAGCTTTCTTT,CASSLLTGVRAEAFF,15,-,TRBJ1-1,few,TRBV5-1
TGCGCCAGCAGCCCCGGTGGGCTAGCGGGGGGACGCACAGATACGCAGTATTTT,CASSPGGLAGGRTDTQYF,18,TRBD2,TRBJ2-3,-,TRBV4-1
TGTGCCAGCAGCCCCCGCGGGACTAGCGGGGGGGCCACCGGGGAGCTGTTTTTT,CASSPRGTSGGATGELFF,18,TRBD2,TRBJ2-2,-,TRBV5-4
TGTGCCAGCAGCCAAGATTGGGACAGGGAATATAGCAATCAGCCCCAGCATTTT,CASSQDWDREYSNQPQHF,18,TRBD1,TRBJ1-5,-,TRBV3-1/TRBV3-2
TGCGCCAGCAGCCAACGTTACAGGGTTTCCGGGGAGCTGTTTTTT,CASSQRYRVSGELFF,15,-,TRBJ2-2,-,TRBV4-3
TGTGCCAGCAGCGTAGGGACACCCTCCTACAATGAGCAGTTCTTC,CASSVGTPSYNEQFF,15,-,TRBJ2-1,-,TRBV9
TGTGCCACCAGCAGCCCCCGAGGGCGAGAGGACTATGGCTACACCTTC,CATSSPRGREDYGYTF,16,-,TRBJ1-2,-,TRBV15
TGTGCCAGCAGCTTAGGTCGAGGGTGGAACTATGGCTACACCTTC,CASSLGRGWNYGYTF,15,-,TRBJ1-2,-,TRBV7-2
TGTGCCAGCAGCCCCCTTTATAGCACAGATACGCAGTATTTT,CASSPLYSTDTQYF,14,-,TRBJ2-3,-,TRBV7-9
TGTGCCAGCAGCACCGGACAGCCTCGGAATGGCTACACCTTC,CASSTGQPRNGYTF,14,-,TRBJ1-2,once,TRBV7-2
TGTGCCAGTAGTATAGACCGCGACAGGGGGAACACTGAAGCTTTCTTT,CASSIDRDRGNTEAFF,16,TRBD1,TRBJ1-1,-,TRBV19
TGTGCCAGCAGCAAGAACGATAGCGGGGGGATTTTGGAGCAGTTCTTC,CASSKNDSGGILEQFF,16,-,TRBJ2-1,-,TRBV21-1
TGTGCCAGCAGCCAAACAGGGGATCCAGGTACGCAGTATTTT,CASSQTGDPGTQYF,14,TRBD1,TRBJ2-3,-,TRBV4-2
TGTGCCAGCAGTACTCGGGGGTCCGAGGGAAACACCATATATTTT,CASSTRGSEGNTIYF,15,-,TRBJ1-3,-,TRBV6-5
TGTGCCAGCAGCTTAGGAGCGGGGGGAAACATTCAGTACTTC,CASSLGAGGNIQYF,14,TRBD2,TRBJ2-4,-,TRBV7-2
TGCGCCAGCAGCCAAGCGTATCTAGCGGGGGGGCCTAGTGAGCAGTTCTTC,CASSQAYLAGGPSEQFF,17,TRBD2,TRBJ2-1,-,TRBV4-3
TGTGCCAGCTCACCACCGCGGACTAGCGGGTACCAAGAGACCCAGTACTTC,CASSPPRTSGYQETQYF,17,TRBD2,TRBJ2-5,-,TRBV18
TGTGCCAGCAGCTGGACTAGCAAGGGCACAGATACGCAGTATTTT,CASSWTSKGTDTQYF,15,TRBD2,TRBJ2-3,-,TRBV5-6
TGTGCCAGCAGTGAAGAGACAGGGCCCTATGGCTACACCTTC,CASSEETGPYGYTF,14,TRBD1,TRBJ1-2,-,TRBV6-1
TGTGCCAGCAGCCAGACAGGGGGAAACACCATATATTTT,CASSQTGGNTIYF,13,TRBD1,TRBJ1-3,-,TRBV7-3
TGTGCCAGTACCGCGGGACAGGGGGCTTACGAGCAGTACTTC,CASTAGQGAYEQYF,14,TRBD1,TRBJ2-7,once,TRBV19
TGTGCCAGCAGCTTGGGGGGGACTAGCGGTAGCACAGATACGCAGTATTTT,CASSLGGTSGSTDTQYF,17,TRBD2,TRBJ2-3,-,TRBV5-8
TGTGCCATCAGCCCGGGTCAAATCGAGCAGTACTTC,CAISPGQIEQYF,12,-,TRBJ2-7,-,TRBV10-3
TGTGCCAGCAGCTCCCGGACAGGGGCTGGCGAGCAGTACTTC,CASSSRTGAGEQYF,14,TRBD1,TRBJ2-7,few,TRBV5-4
TGCGCCAGCAGCCAAGCGGCTAACTATGGCTACACCTTC,CASSQAANYGYTF,13,-,TRBJ1-2,many,TRBV4-1
TGTGCCAGCAGCCCCCCCAAGACAGTTCACTATGGCTACACCTTC,CASSPPKTVHYGYTF,15,-,TRBJ1-2,-,TRBV7-9
TGCGCCAGCAGCCTCCCGGGACAGCCGAACACTGAAGCTTTCTTT,CASSLPGQPNTEAFF,15,TRBD1,TRBJ1-1,-,TRBV5-1
TGTGCCAGCAGTTACCGACTAGCGGGGGGGCAAGAGACCCAGTACTTC,CASSYRLAGGQETQYF,16,TRBD2,TRBJ2-5,once,TRBV6-6